The source of this T cell receptor beta chain is a study of cytomegalovirus exposure and HLA in healthy donors. Both 60 Vbeta primers and 13 Jbeta primers went into the PCR. TCRdb's table, derived via immunoSEQ multiplex PCR, lists solely in-frame clones and lacks some. Among some 120,000 clones listed, around 85% were seen once. In regard to this clone: Its antigen remains unidentified.

Trimming left V 8 bases short and J 2 bases short, with 9 bases between. The CDR3 sequence is 13 residues long. CDR1 SNHLY and CDR2 FYNNEI come from the germline V gene. Study-wide results and limits: Per a prior analysis, the majority of TCR beta V segments were productive roughly 87% or roughly 30% of the time. Most CMV-associated TCR beta chains were later found to appear HLA-restricted. Serostatus for CMV was the only available immune exposure information.

This receptor was identified in a woman aged 25 to 39 in good health and CMV-seropositive. This sequence joins TRBV2 and TRBJ1-4; D may be TRBD1 (5 bases). Sample: PBMCs. CDR3 amino acids: CASQGDTNEKLFF. CDR3 nucleotide sequence: TGTGCCAGCCAGGGTGATACTAATGAAAAACTGTTTTTT. Based on the CDR3 plus reference TRBV2 and TRBJ1-4, the full variable domain is EPEVTQTPSHQVTQMGQEVILRCVPISNHLYFYWYRQILGQKVEFLVSFYNNEISEKSEIFDDQFSVERPDGSNFTLKIRSTKLEDSAMYFCASQGDTNEKLFFGSGTQLSVL.